Each of the 15 T cell receptor beta chains below was sequenced from the same sample in a study of blood T cell repertoires in COVID-19. The assay was immunoSEQ multiplex PCR, and TCRdb's table has in-frame clones only and misses some. The sample lists about 230,000 clones, about nine tenths occurring once. The sequenced material came from peripheral blood. These receptors were taken from a man in his thirties or forties with COVID-19, enrolled during active disease.

This chain uses TRBV30 with TRBJ1-1; 10 nucleotides align to TRBD1. The CDR3 length is 14 residues. Unmatched junction bases numbered 5, after V lost 2 bases and J lost 5 bases. The germline V gene encodes CDR1 GTSNPN and CDR2 SVGIG (reference sequence). DNA for the CDR3: TGTGCCTGGAGTACGGGACAGGGGAGAACTGAAGCTTTCTTT. Translating it yields CAWSTGQGRTEAFF. Drawing the rest from reference TRBV30 and TRBJ1-1, the complete variable domain is SQTIHQWPATLVQPVGSPLSLECTVEGTSNPNLYWYRQAAGRGLQLLFYSVGIGQISSEVPQNLSASRPQDRQFILSSKKLLLSDSGFYLCAWSTGQGRTEAFFGQGTRLTVV.

The rearrangement joins TRBV5-1 to TRBJ2-3; 11 nucleotides agree with TRBD1. Per germline, CDR1 SGHRS and CDR2 YFSETQ. The V gene end was trimmed by 5 bases and the J gene end by 5 bases; junction bases not matched to a gene: 7. The CDR3 has 15 residues. CDR3: CASRVRTGGIDTQYF. The CDR3 coding sequence is TGCGCCAGCAGAGTTCGGACAGGGGGCATAGATACGCAGTATTTT.

The rearrangement joins TRBV25-1 to TRBJ1-2; D remains ambiguous. Germline V gene sequence: CDR1 MGHDK, CDR2 SYGVNS. V shed 3 bases and J shed 5 bases, with 16 bases lying between them. The CDR3 has 15 amino acids. This CDR3 is CASSDGPGVFYGYTF. The CDR3 DNA reads TGTGCCAGCAGTGACGGTCCCGGGGTGTTTTATGGCTACACCTTC.

With regard to this clone: Distinct nucleotide sequences in the sample also encode this CDR3. The chain joins TRBV7-2 to TRBJ2-7, with 9 bases that match TRBD1. The trim removed 5 bases at V and 2 bases at J, leaving 4 bases unmatched. In germline, CDR1 is SGHTA, CDR2 FQGNSA. The CDR3 has 14 residues. CDR3 loop: CASSPGQGTYEQYF. The CDR3 region has the DNA TGTGCCAGCAGCCCCGGACAGGGGACCTACGAGCAGTACTTC.

V usage is TRBV20-1 and J usage is TRBJ1-5; 7 nucleotides match TRBD1. The ends lost 3 bases at V and 6 bases at J; junction bases unmatched: 11. The germline V gene encodes CDR1 DFQATT and CDR2 SNEGSKA (reference sequence). There are 15 residues in the CDR3. The CDR3 reads CSASRGQMTPQPQHF. As DNA, the CDR3 is TGCAGTGCTAGTCGGGGACAGATGACCCCTCAGCCCCAGCATTTT.

The chain employs TRBV9 and TRBJ2-3, with D perhaps matching TRBD2 (5 bases). Trimming removed 0 bases from V and 6 bases from J, with 17 bases in between. The CDR3 runs 16 residues. In germline, CDR1 is SGDLS, CDR2 YYNGEE. The CDR3 nucleotides are TGTGCCAGCAGCGTAGTGGGTGGGAGTGCGATGGATACGCAGTATTTT. It yields the protein CASSVVGGSAMDTQYF.

This clone was found a few times. V usage is TRBV7-2 and J usage is TRBJ1-5; D gene uncertain. V lost 1 base and J 6 bases, leaving 13 bases between the germline ends. Germline loops: CDR1 SGHTA, CDR2 FQGNSA. This CDR3 is 15 amino acids long. The CDR3 DNA is TGTGCCAGCAGCTTAGGCAGGTCTAGCGTTCAGCCCCAGCATTTT. This gives the protein CASSLGRSSVQPQHF.

The V gene is TRBV2, the J gene TRBJ2-5, with a weak D call TRBD2 (6 bases). In germline, CDR1 is SNHLY, CDR2 FYNNEI. CDR3 length: 14 amino acids. Trimming shortened V by 1 base and J by 6 bases, and 12 bases separated the two germline ends. CDR3 sequence: CASSEGGGRKTQYF. In nucleotides, the CDR3 is TGTGCCAGCAGTGAAGGTGGAGGGAGGAAGACCCAGTACTTC. Combining the CDR3 with reference TRBV2 and TRBJ2-5 gives the whole variable domain EPEVTQTPSHQVTQMGQEVILRCVPISNHLYFYWYRQILGQKVEFLVSFYNNEISEKSEIFDDQFSVERPDGSNFTLKIRSTKLEDSAMYFCASSEGGGRKTQYFGPGTRLLVL.

The chain couples TRBV9 to TRBJ1-5, with 8 positions matching TRBD1. CDR1 is SGDLS, CDR2 YYNGEE, per germline. The V and J ends lost 4 bases and 7 bases, in that order; junction bases with no gene match: 7. The CDR3 sequence is 14 residues long. The chain's CDR3 is CASSQGQVGQPQHF. The DNA of the CDR3 is TGTGCCAGCAGCCAGGGACAGGTTGGACAGCCCCAGCATTTT. Based on the CDR3 plus reference TRBV9 and TRBJ1-5, the full variable domain is DSGVTQTPKHLITATGQRVTLRCSPRSGDLSVYWYQQSLDQGLQFLIQYYNGEERAKGNILERFSAQQFPDLHSELNLSSLELGDSALYFCASSQGQVGQPQHFGDGTRLSIL.

This chain uses TRBV28 with TRBJ2-1, with D uncertain. Germline V gene sequence: CDR1 MDHEN, CDR2 SYDVKM. The CDR3 has 11 amino acids. Trimming shortened V by 2 bases and J by 10 bases, and 6 bases separated the two germline ends. Written as DNA, the CDR3 is TGTGCCAGCAGTTTAGAAGCGGAGCAGTTCTTC. Translation: CASSLEAEQFF. The whole variable domain, remainder taken from reference TRBV28 and TRBJ2-1, is DVKVTQSSRYLVKRTGEKVFLECVQDMDHENMFWYRQDPGLGLRLIYFSYDVKMKEKGDIPEGYSVSREKKERFSLILESASTNQTSMYLCASSLEAEQFFGPGTRLTVL.

This chain joins TRBV19 and TRBJ2-2, with D uncertain. Germline lookup yields CDR1 LNHDA and CDR2 SQIVND (reference sequence). V was clipped by 3 bases and J by 4 bases, with 9 bases between them. This CDR3 has 14 amino acids. CDR3 DNA: TGTGCCAGTAGTATTGGGCAGCCCACCGGGGAGCTGTTTTTT. It translates to CASSIGQPTGELFF.

In its sample, this clone was seen once. The rearrangement joins TRBV9 to TRBJ2-1, with 10 bases that match TRBD2. V lost 8 bases, J lost 0 bases, and 2 bases stayed unmatched. The CDR3 length is 14 residues. In germline, CDR1 is SGDLS, CDR2 YYNGEE. Here the CDR3 reads CASQRGGSYNEQFF. CDR3 DNA sequence: TGTGCCAGTCAGCGGGGGGGCTCCTACAATGAGCAGTTCTTC.

The chain combines TRBV16 with TRBJ1-1; D gene uncertain. Looked up from germline, CDR1 is KGHSY and CDR2 is FQNENV. CDR3 length: 12 amino acids. Trimming shortened V by 0 bases and J by 8 bases, and 7 bases separated the two germline ends. DNA for the CDR3: TGTGCCAGCAGCCAATCGAACAGCGAAGCTTTCTTT. Protein: CASSQSNSEAFF.

This sequence joins TRBV19 and TRBJ2-3, with 13 bases aligning to TRBD2. The germline V gene encodes CDR1 LNHDA and CDR2 SQIVND (reference sequence). V lost 5 bases and J lost 4; bases outside the gene matches: 18. This CDR3 has 20 amino acids. CDR3 sequence reads: CASSYYPGLAGTFAPDTQYF. CDR3 nucleotides: TGTGCCAGTAGTTACTATCCGGGACTAGCGGGGACCTTCGCCCCAGATACGCAGTATTTT.

This chain joins TRBV6-2 or TRBV6-3 and TRBJ2-5; TRBD1 matches 8 bases. This CDR3 has 16 amino acids. V gave up 2 bases and J gave up 5 bases; unmatched junction bases: 10. CDR1 and CDR2 (germline): MNHEY, SVGEGT. The CDR3, as DNA: TGTGCCAGCAGTTACGGATCGACAGGGGCTTCGGAGACCCAGTACTTC. Its translation is CASSYGSTGASETQYF.